This T cell receptor beta chain was profiled in a study of blood T cells in healthy people across ages. Points from the study as a whole: Roughly linearly, TCR beta diversity per million T cells fell as age increased. A strong correlation was found between TCR beta diversity and the percentage of naive T cells. No one knew whether donors had CMV, which possibly confounded expanded clonotype changes.

V was cut by 3 bases and J by 2 bases, with 11 bases left in between. CDR3 length: 15 amino acids. Germline CDR1 reads SGHTA; CDR2 reads FQGNSA. Together with a sample-barcoded 5' primer, a J-beta primer mix was included in a second PCR lasting about 7 to 11 cycles. There were at least 2.5 million CDR3-containing paired-end reads obtained from each sample. TCRdb reprocessed the 5' RACE reads with MiXCR, giving one entry per CDR3 protein. The table shows hundreds of thousands of distinct CDR3 sequences, with 25% to 30% occurring only once. There are a few counts of this clonotype. Its antigen is undetermined.

Material: blood. This clonotype was obtained from a woman older than 75 in good health. The chain recombines TRBV7-2 with TRBJ1-5; the D gene is possibly TRBD1 (6 bases). The CDR3 loop is CASSFTGSGNQPQHF. In DNA form, the CDR3 reads TGTGCCAGCAGCTTCACAGGGTCGGGCAATCAGCCCCAGCATTTT.